This T cell receptor (beta chain) is from a study of response to subunit inactivated influenza vaccine. TCRdb reanalysed the RT-PCR reads using MiXCR and keeps one entry per CDR3 protein. In the table there are about 520,000 distinct CDR3 sequences, 25% of which are singletons. Findings and limits, study-wide: Few additional T cells are recruited per seasonal influenza vaccination, authors suggested.

Germline trimming cut 0 bases from V and 4 bases from J; bases unmatched to any gene: 2. Germline values: CDR1 ENHRY, CDR2 SYGVKD. The CDR3 loop spans 15 amino acids. This clonotype was recorded many times. What it binds is not known. This material consisted of CD4+ T cells sorted from PBMCs, taken roughly 5 days after vaccination. This rearrangement joins TRBV10-3 to TRBJ1-5; 8 nucleotides agree with TRBD1. The sequence came from a man between 50 and 59 years old who received an inactivated influenza vaccine. The CDR3 sequence is CAISESGQDNQPQHF. CDR3 nucleotide sequence: TGTGCCATCAGTGAGTCGGGACAGGATAATCAGCCCCAGCATTTT.